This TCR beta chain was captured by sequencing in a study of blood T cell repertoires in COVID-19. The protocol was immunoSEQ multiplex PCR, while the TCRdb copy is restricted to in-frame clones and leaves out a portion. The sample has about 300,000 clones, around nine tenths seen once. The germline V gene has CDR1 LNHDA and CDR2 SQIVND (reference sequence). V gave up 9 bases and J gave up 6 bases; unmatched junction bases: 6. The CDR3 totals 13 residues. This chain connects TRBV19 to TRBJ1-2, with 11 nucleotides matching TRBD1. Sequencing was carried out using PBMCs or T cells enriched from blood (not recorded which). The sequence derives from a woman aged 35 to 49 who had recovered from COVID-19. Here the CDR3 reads CASRTGGSNGYTF. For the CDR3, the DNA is TGTGCCAGCCGGACAGGGGGCAGCAATGGCTACACCTTC.